This is a list of T cell receptor beta chains from one sample in a study of T cells expressing NK-cell markers. TCRdb re-called the 5' RACE reads and shows each CDR3 protein once, DNA omitted. The sample has about 160,000 distinct CDR3 sequences, and its top ten clones hold about a fifth. The sample taken for sequencing was blood T cells: a sorted CD56 or NKG2C T cell subset, CD4+ or CD8+ T cells, or bulk PBMC T cells (not recorded which). The receptor set was obtained from a woman aged 18 to 75 in good health. CDR3s include the opening cysteine and the closing phenylalanine or tryptophan.

CDR3 protein | J gene | CDR3 length | V gene
CASSQDSRPSGANVLTF | TRBJ2-6 | 17 | TRBV4-1
CATSRDTGSGSTIYF | TRBJ1-3 | 15 | TRBV15
CASSRSRDSGTDTQYF | TRBJ2-3 | 16 | TRBV3-1
CSVDGLAGGETQYF | TRBJ2-5 | 14 | TRBV29-1
CSAGSGGERNEQFF | TRBJ2-1 | 14 | TRBV20-1
CASSFVRIRTGAKEQYF | TRBJ2-7 | 17 | TRBV12-3/TRBV12-4
CSARQGIATEAFF | TRBJ1-1 | 13 | TRBV20-1
CASSPGTGLANYGYTF | TRBJ1-2 | 16 | TRBV5-1
CASRGETYEQYF | TRBJ2-7 | 12 | TRBV2
CASSFRGFDNQPQHF | TRBJ1-5 | 15 | TRBV5-8
CASSLALGAPKNNEQFF | TRBJ2-1 | 17 | TRBV12-3/TRBV12-4
CASSWTPTSDNEKLFF | TRBJ1-4 | 16 | TRBV7-2
CASSQGLQGTEAFF | TRBJ1-1 | 14 | TRBV4-1
CASSLSSGVSYNEQFF | TRBJ2-1 | 16 | TRBV7-3
CAWSGIRSQTNTEAFF | TRBJ1-1 | 16 | TRBV30
CASSFGGTDNEKLFF | TRBJ1-4 | 15 | TRBV27
CASSSSRGLIYEQYF | TRBJ2-7 | 15 | TRBV5-4
CASSQQTWGSGNTIYF | TRBJ1-3 | 16 | TRBV3-1
CASSTSESGEQFF | TRBJ2-1 | 13 | TRBV18
CASSVGIWGQNYGYTF | TRBJ1-2 | 16 | TRBV9
CSVGGVAGGGTQYF | TRBJ2-5 | 14 | TRBV29-1
CASSVAANTEAFF | TRBJ1-1 | 13 | TRBV9
CASRPPGNYEQYF | TRBJ2-7 | 13 | TRBV12-3/TRBV12-4
CATQRQGGGYTF | TRBJ1-2 | 12 | TRBV25-1
CASSYRSAANTGELFF | TRBJ2-2 | 16 | TRBV5-1
CASRSSPTAAYGYTF | TRBJ1-2 | 15 | TRBV5-1
CASSAPGLAGVTEQYF | TRBJ2-7 | 16 | TRBV4-2
CSARFPGRGGSTDTQYF | TRBJ2-3 | 17 | TRBV20-1
CASSVGQGPYEQYF | TRBJ2-7 | 14 | TRBV9
CATRGARGTGELFF | TRBJ2-2 | 14 | TRBV24-1
CASSQAGTGGYEQYF | TRBJ2-7 | 15 | TRBV11-3
CASSPPGQGYNEQFF | TRBJ2-1 | 15 | TRBV7-2
CASSLTLAGGGPETQYF | TRBJ2-5 | 17 | TRBV5-1
CSASLGGGSTGELFF | TRBJ2-2 | 15 | TRBV20-1
CSAGGGRGYNEQFF | TRBJ2-1 | 14 | TRBV20-1
CASSLRDRGGTDTQYF | TRBJ2-3 | 16 | TRBV5-1
CASRITTRAAQYF | TRBJ2-7 | 13 | TRBV6-1
CASSSPPGLAQETQYF | TRBJ2-5 | 16 | TRBV11-2
CASSSQLGRGHEQYF | TRBJ2-7 | 15 | TRBV7-2
CASSQESGRAYTDTQYF | TRBJ2-3 | 17 | TRBV14
CSARAFTDTQYF | TRBJ2-3 | 12 | TRBV20-1
CASSQGGRFHPYEQYF | TRBJ2-7 | 16 | TRBV3-1
CASSVGSGGGRGEQFF | TRBJ2-1 | 16 | TRBV9
CASSPFPGETQYF | TRBJ2-5 | 13 | TRBV4-2
CSARDGRGSGVNEQFF | TRBJ2-1 | 16 | TRBV20-1
CASLASSNEETQYF | TRBJ2-5 | 14 | TRBV12-3/TRBV12-4
CASSLTLTGANQPQHF | TRBJ1-5 | 16 | TRBV11-2
CASSLFVYRAGELGETQYF | TRBJ2-5 | 19 | TRBV5-6
CASSRGQGADTQYF | TRBJ2-3 | 14 | TRBV12-3/TRBV12-4
CASSQVRGLPYNEQFF | TRBJ2-1 | 16 | TRBV4-1
CASSSGLADSYEQYF | TRBJ2-7 | 15 | TRBV5-1
CASSPFVGIQETQYF | TRBJ2-5 | 15 | TRBV2
CSARLAHSYNEQFF | TRBJ2-1 | 14 | TRBV20-1